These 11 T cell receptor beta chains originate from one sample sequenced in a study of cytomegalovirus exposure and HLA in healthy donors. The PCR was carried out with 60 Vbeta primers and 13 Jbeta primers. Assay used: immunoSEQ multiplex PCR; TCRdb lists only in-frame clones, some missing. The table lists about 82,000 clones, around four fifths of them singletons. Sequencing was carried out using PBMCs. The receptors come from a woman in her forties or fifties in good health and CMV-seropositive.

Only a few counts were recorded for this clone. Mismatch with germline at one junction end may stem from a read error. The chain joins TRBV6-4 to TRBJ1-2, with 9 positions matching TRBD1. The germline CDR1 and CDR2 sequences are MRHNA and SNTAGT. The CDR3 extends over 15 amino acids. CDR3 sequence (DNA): TGTGCCATCAGTGAGTCGACAGGGGGAAACTATGGCTACACCTTC. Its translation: CAISESTGGNYGYTF.

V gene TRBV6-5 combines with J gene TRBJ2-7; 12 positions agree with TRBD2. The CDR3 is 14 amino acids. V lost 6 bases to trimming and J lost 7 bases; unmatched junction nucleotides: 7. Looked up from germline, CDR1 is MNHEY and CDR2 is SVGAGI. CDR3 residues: CASSRTSGIGEQYF. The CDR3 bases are TGTGCCAGCAGCCGGACTAGCGGGATAGGTGAGCAGTACTTC.

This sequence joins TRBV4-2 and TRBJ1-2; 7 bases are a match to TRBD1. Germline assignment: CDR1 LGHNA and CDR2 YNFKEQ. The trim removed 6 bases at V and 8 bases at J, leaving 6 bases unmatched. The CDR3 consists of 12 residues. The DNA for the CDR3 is TGTGCCAGCAGTCCTACAGGGGACGGCTACACCTTC. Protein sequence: CASSPTGDGYTF.

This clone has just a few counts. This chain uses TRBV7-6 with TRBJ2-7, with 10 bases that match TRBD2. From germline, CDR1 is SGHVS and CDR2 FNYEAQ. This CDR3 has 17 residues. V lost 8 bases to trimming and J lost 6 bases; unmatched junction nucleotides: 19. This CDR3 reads CASSTLGLAGALGEQYF. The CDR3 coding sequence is TGTGCCAGCTCCACCCTTGGTCTAGCGGGAGCTTTGGGCGAGCAGTACTTC.

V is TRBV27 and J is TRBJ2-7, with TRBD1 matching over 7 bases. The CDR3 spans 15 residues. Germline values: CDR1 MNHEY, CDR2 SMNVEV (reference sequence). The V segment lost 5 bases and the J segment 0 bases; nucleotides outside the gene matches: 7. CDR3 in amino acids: CASSRAGTVSYEQYF. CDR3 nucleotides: TGTGCCAGCAGTAGAGCCGGGACAGTCTCCTACGAGCAGTACTTC.

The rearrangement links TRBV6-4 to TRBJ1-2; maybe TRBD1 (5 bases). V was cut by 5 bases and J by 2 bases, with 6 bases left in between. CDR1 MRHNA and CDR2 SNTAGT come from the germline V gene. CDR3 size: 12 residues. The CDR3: CASSSGNYGYTF. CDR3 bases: TGTGCCAGCAGTTCAGGGAACTATGGCTACACCTTC.

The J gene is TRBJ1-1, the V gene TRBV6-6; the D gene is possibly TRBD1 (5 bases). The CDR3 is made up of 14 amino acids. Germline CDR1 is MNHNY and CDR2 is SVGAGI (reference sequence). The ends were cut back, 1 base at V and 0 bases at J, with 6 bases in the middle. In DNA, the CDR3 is TGTGCCAGCAGTTACTTGGGGCTGAACACTGAAGCTTTCTTT. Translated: CASSYLGLNTEAFF.

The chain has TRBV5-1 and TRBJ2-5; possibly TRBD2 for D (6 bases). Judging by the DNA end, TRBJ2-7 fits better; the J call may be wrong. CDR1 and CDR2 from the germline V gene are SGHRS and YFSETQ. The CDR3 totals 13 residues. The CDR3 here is CASSGGLYSEQYF. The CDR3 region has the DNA TGCGCCAGCAGCGGGGGACTTTATTCCGAGCAGTACTTC.

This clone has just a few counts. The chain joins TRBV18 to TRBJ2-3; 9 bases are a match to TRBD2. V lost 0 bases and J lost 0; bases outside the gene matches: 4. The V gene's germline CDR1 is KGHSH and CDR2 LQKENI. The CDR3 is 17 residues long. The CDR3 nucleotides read TGTGCCAGCTCACCACCGCCTGGGACTAGCAGCACAGATACGCAGTATTTT. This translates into CASSPPPGTSSTDTQYF.

The CDR3 DNA is TGTGCCAGCTCACCTCCGTCGGTCGAGACCCAGTACTTC. It codes for CASSPPSVETQYF. The V and J genes are TRBV18 and TRBJ2-5; D unresolved. The CDR3 has 13 amino acids. The V and J ends lost 3 bases and 5 bases respectively, with 10 bases between them. Germline V CDR1 and CDR2: KGHSH, LQKENI.

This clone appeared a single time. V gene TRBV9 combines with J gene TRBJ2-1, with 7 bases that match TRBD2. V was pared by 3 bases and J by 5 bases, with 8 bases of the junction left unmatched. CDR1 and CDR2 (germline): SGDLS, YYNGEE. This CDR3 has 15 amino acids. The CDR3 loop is CASSASGGSNNEQFF. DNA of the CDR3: TGTGCCAGCAGCGCCTCTGGCGGGAGTAACAATGAGCAGTTCTTC.